The clone carrying this T cell receptor (beta chain) was observed a few times. Its cognate antigen is unknown. The data belong to a study of identical twins. Points from the study as a whole: The more abundant beta clonotypes in cord blood had fewer insertions, and memory repertoires did not show this. Findings depended on cross-sectional statistics rather than tracking the same donors. The study found excess low generation probability among twin-shared out-of-frame alpha sequences.

CDR3 length: 16 residues. V gave up 0 bases and J gave up 5 bases, with 16 bases separating them. From germline, CDR1 is KGHSY and CDR2 FQNENV. Every donor was a healthy Caucasian. TCRdb reprocessed the 5' RACE reads via MiXCR and lists one record per CDR3 protein. The repertoire has more than 1.5 million distinct CDR3 sequences, 32% of them found once; the top ten carry roughly 0.3%. J is TRBJ1-2 and V is TRBV16; maybe TRBD1 (5 bases). The material sequenced was cord blood. This receptor was identified in a newborn girl in good health. The CDR3 is CASSQSGPTSRYGYTF. CDR3 nucleotides: TGTGCCAGCAGCCAATCGGGGCCCACATCGCGGTATGGCTACACCTTC.